The 16 T cell receptor beta chains below all came from one sample that was sequenced in a study of blood T cell repertoires in COVID-19. Profiled with immunoSEQ multiplex PCR; TCRdb holds only in-frame clones, not every one. Of 300,000 to 350,000 clones in the sample, roughly 90% are singletons; the top ten hold around 2.1%. The sample taken for sequencing was peripheral blood. The receptors originated from a man younger than 35 with active or convalescent COVID-19.

This chain connects TRBV11-2 to TRBJ2-7; maybe TRBD2 (5 bases). Germline V gene sequence: CDR1 SGHAT, CDR2 FQNNGV. V gave up 1 base and J gave up 1 base, with 8 bases separating them. The CDR3 is made up of 14 amino acids. DNA of the CDR3: TGTGCCAGCAGCTTAGTGGACTGGTCCTACGAGCAGTACTTC. Protein sequence: CASSLVDWSYEQYF. The full variable domain, in which reference TRBV11-2 and TRBJ2-7 provide the parts outside the CDR3, is EAGVAQSPRYKIIEKRQSVAFWCNPISGHATLYWYQQILGQGPKLLIQFQNNGVVDDSQLPKDRFSAERLKGVDSTLKIQPAKLEDSAVYLCASSLVDWSYEQYFGPGTRLTVT.

Of note for this clone: Within the sample, other DNA sequences also encode this same CDR3. V gene TRBV7-9 combines with J gene TRBJ1-2; D is ambiguous. This CDR3 has 14 residues. Germline lookup yields CDR1 SEHNR and CDR2 FQNEAQ (reference sequence). Trimming removed 1 base from V and 2 bases from J, with 8 bases in between. CDR3 nucleotides: TGTGCCAGCAGCTTAGTGGCGGGAAACTATGGCTACACCTTC. Protein product: CASSLVAGNYGYTF.

The chain is built from TRBV2 and TRBJ2-2; a weak D match, TRBD1 (5 bases). Germline V lookup: CDR1 SNHLY, CDR2 FYNNEI. With 10 bases removed from V and 3 bases from J, the gap between germline ends came to 15 bases. The CDR3 covers 14 residues. CDR3 bases: TGTGCCACGGCCCCAGACAGCTACACCGGGGAGCTGTTTTTT. This codes for CATAPDSYTGELFF.

The rearrangement joins TRBV2 to TRBJ2-5; perhaps TRBD2 as D (7 bases). This CDR3 is built from 14 residues. Per germline, CDR1 SNHLY and CDR2 FYNNEI. The V end lost 4 bases, the J end lost 3 bases, and 12 bases lay between the germline ends. CDR3 residues: CASSAWGGEETQYF. The CDR3 bases are TGTGCCAGCAGTGCCTGGGGGGGCGAAGAGACCCAGTACTTC.

This sequence joins TRBV9 and TRBJ2-2; D remains ambiguous. This CDR3 spans 13 amino acids. CDR1 SGDLS and CDR2 YYNGEE come from the germline V gene. V was cut by 2 bases and J by 5 bases, with 7 bases left in between. The CDR3 DNA reads TGTGCCAGCAGCGTTAGGCGGACCGGGGAGCTGTTTTTT. Amino acids: CASSVRRTGELFF. Using reference TRBV9 and TRBJ2-2 for the parts outside the CDR3, the full variable domain is DSGVTQTPKHLITATGQRVTLRCSPRSGDLSVYWYQQSLDQGLQFLIQYYNGEERAKGNILERFSAQQFPDLHSELNLSSLELGDSALYFCASSVRRTGELFFGEGSRLTVL.

The J gene is TRBJ1-5, the V gene TRBV18; 7 bases line up with TRBD1. Germline V gene data show CDR1 as KGHSH and CDR2 as LQKENI. V dropped 4 bases and J dropped 6; count of bases not matched to a gene: 3. The length of the CDR3 is 13 residues. CDR3 protein: CASSRAGGQPQHF. The CDR3 nucleotides read TGTGCCAGCTCACGGGCAGGGGGTCAGCCCCAGCATTTT.

This chain links TRBV4-1 with TRBJ2-2; 8 nucleotides align to TRBD2. This CDR3 has 16 residues. V was clipped by 5 bases and J by 5 bases; unmatched bases: 10. CDR1 and CDR2 (germline): MGHRA, YSYEKL. CDR3 DNA: TGCGCCAGCAGCTCCAGTAGCGGGGCCGGTACCGGGGAGCTGTTTTTT. It translates to CASSSSSGAGTGELFF.

The chain has TRBV7-2 and TRBJ1-4; D gene unclear. The V gene's germline CDR1 is SGHTA and CDR2 FQGNSA. The length of the CDR3 is 16 residues. Deletions cut 5 bases from V and 6 bases from J, with 19 bases between. The CDR3 coding sequence is TGTGCCAGCAGCCCATCTGCCCGGCAGGTAGATGAAAAACTGTTTTTT. Translated, it gives CASSPSARQVDEKLFF.

This chain's CDR3 is CASRDGGARTGELFF. CDR3 DNA sequence: TGTGCCAGCAGGGACGGAGGTGCGAGGACCGGGGAGCTGTTTTTT. The V call is TRBV2, the J call TRBJ2-2; D perhaps matches TRBD2 (5 bases). Germline V gives CDR1 SNHLY, CDR2 FYNNEI. This CDR3 is 15 amino acids long. V was clipped by 6 bases and J by 5 bases, with 16 bases between them. The whole variable domain, remainder taken from reference TRBV2 and TRBJ2-2, is EPEVTQTPSHQVTQMGQEVILRCVPISNHLYFYWYRQILGQKVEFLVSFYNNEISEKSEIFDDQFSVERPDGSNFTLKIRSTKLEDSAMYFCASRDGGARTGELFFGEGSRLTVL.

This rearrangement joins TRBV29-1 to TRBJ2-3, with D uncertain. This CDR3 has 11 amino acids. V lost 4 bases to trimming and J lost 4 bases, with 6 bases between them. Germline V gives CDR1 SQVTM, CDR2 ANQGSEA. CDR3 sequence: CSVGPPDTQYF. The CDR3 coding sequence is TGCAGCGTTGGGCCCCCAGATACGCAGTATTTT.

This clone was counted a few times. The chain is built from TRBV15 and TRBJ1-5; no firm D call. Germline-derived CDR1 and CDR2 are LNHNV and YYDKDF (reference sequence). The CDR3 covers 15 residues. V was shortened by 8 bases and J by 5 bases, with 19 bases between the two germline ends. The CDR3 region is CATSEGPALYQPQHF. Written as DNA, the CDR3 is TGTGCCACCTCGGAAGGCCCAGCGCTATATCAGCCCCAGCATTTT.

This chain joins TRBV29-1 and TRBJ2-1, with 11 bases that match TRBD2. Germline V gene lookup returns CDR1 SQVTM and CDR2 ANQGSEA. The V segment lost 7 bases and the J segment 6 bases; nucleotides outside the gene matches: 8. This CDR3 has 14 amino acids. The CDR3 loop reads CSAKLAGVGNEQFF. Here the CDR3 DNA reads TGCAGCGCCAAACTAGCGGGGGTTGGCAATGAGCAGTTCTTC.

The chain employs TRBV11-2 and TRBJ2-7, with D possibly being TRBD2 (5 bases). Germline V lookup: CDR1 SGHAT, CDR2 FQNNGV. Trimming took 3 bases from V and 4 from J, leaving 13 bases between them. CDR3 length equals 14 residues. CDR3 loop: CASSLGTRLYEQYF. The CDR3 DNA follows: TGTGCCAGCAGCTTGGGTACCAGACTATACGAGCAGTACTTC.

A few counts support this clone. V usage is TRBV7-6 and J usage is TRBJ2-7; 11 positions match TRBD2. Germline CDR1 reads SGHVS; CDR2 reads FNYEAQ. Losses at the gene ends were 3 bases for V and 3 bases for J; bases not matched to a gene: 4. This CDR3 has 15 amino acids. The CDR3 region is CASSFGTSGNYEQYF. The CDR3, as DNA: TGTGCCAGCAGCTTCGGGACTAGCGGTAACTACGAGCAGTACTTC.

The chain combines TRBV7-9 with TRBJ1-1, with TRBD1 matching 7 bases. J was trimmed by 1 base and V by 5 bases; bases with no gene match: 4. Per the germline V gene, CDR1 is SEHNR and CDR2 is FQNEAQ (reference sequence). This CDR3 spans 14 amino acids. This CDR3 is CASSHTGANTEAFF. CDR3 DNA sequence: TGTGCCAGCAGCCACACAGGGGCGAACACTGAAGCTTTCTTT.

J is TRBJ1-4 and V is TRBV7-8, with a tentative D call TRBD1 (6 bases). The CDR3 covers 15 residues. Deletions cut 5 bases from V and 5 bases from J, with 15 bases between. From germline, CDR1 is SGHVS and CDR2 FQNEAQ. CDR3 DNA: TGTGCCAGCAGCCCTGCCGGACAGCTAAATGAAAAACTGTTTTTT. It encodes CASSPAGQLNEKLFF.